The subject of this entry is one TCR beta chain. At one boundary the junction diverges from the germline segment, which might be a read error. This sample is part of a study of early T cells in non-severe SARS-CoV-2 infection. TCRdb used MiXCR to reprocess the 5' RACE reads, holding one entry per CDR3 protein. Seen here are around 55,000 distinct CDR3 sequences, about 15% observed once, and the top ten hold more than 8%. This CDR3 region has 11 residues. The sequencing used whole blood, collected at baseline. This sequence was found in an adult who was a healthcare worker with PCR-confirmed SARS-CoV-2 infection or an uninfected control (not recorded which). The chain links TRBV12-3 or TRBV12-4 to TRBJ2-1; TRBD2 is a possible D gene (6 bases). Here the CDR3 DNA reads TGTGTCAGCAGCCCCGCGGGAGAGCAGTTCTTC. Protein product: CVSSPAGEQFF.